The subject of this entry is one T cell receptor (beta chain). The clone's antigen remains unknown. Base qualities are not provided; no much larger clone lies one nucleotide away. The germline ends are 12 bases apart after V is trimmed by 4 bases and J by 4 bases. Including cysteine and phenylalanine, the CDR3 has 14 amino acids. Only the CDR3 DNA is retained, 42 bases long and in frame from the first base. CDR1 and CDR2 are read off the germline V gene as SGDLS and YYNGEE. To sequence the TCRbeta CDR3 region, genomic DNA was isolated from the sorted cells. TCRbeta CDR3 regions were sequenced using the immunoSEQ Assay. Sourced from immuneACCESS, this table was stored by TCRdb with only in-frame sequences that have V and J called. A share of the clones is absent; for the studies checked, an unresolved V gene accounts for under half, and the remainder has no known explanation. Across this sample there are more than 40,000 clones, with around 80% seen only once. The top ten clones comprise under 30% of the sample.

The data originate from a study of OX40 agonist ivuxolimab in advanced cancers. Regarding the study in general: Ivuxolimab was an agonistic, fully human IgG2 monoclonal antibody directed against OX40 (CD134), a costimulatory receptor. Intravenous ivuxolimab was administered to patients every 2 weeks at six dose levels: 0.01, 0.1, 0.3, 1.5, 3 and 10 mg/kg. Among the roughly 54 dose-escalation patients, approximately 20 had hepatocellular carcinoma, roughly 15 melanoma, 9 renal cell carcinoma and 9 head and neck cancer. A male proportion of 75% to 85% and a mean age of around 60 years, ranging from 23 to 79, were recorded for the dose-escalation cohort. Patients were allowed to have had prior anti-PD-1, anti-PD-L1 or anti-CTLA-4 therapy, and 40% to 45% of the dose-escalation patients had previously received checkpoint inhibitors. Partial responses occurred in three dose-escalation patients, of whom one had hepatocellular carcinoma and two had cutaneous melanoma. Peripheral TCRbeta sequencing was intended to test whether TCR sequence diversity was altered and clonal T-cell expansion was caused by ivuxolimab. The monotherapy dose-escalation portion (N ≈ 57 patients) of the phase I ivuxolimab trial is reported in the paper.

Overall study outcomes, separate from this receptor: In the 0.1-3.0 mg/kg groups, partial responders had among the lowest normalized peripheral clonal expansion, particularly in CD8+ T cells. After ivuxolimab, more expanded clones were found on average in CD8+ T cells than in CD4+ T cells. At doses of 0.1 to 3.0 mg/kg, clonal expansion of both CD4+ and CD8+ blood T cells was observed from baseline to week 6. The antigen specificity of the clonally expanded peripheral T cells was not determined. Low levels of normalized T-cell clonal expansion were also seen in some patients who did not respond.

The trial excluded patients who had a history of autoimmune disease or who were on systemic immunosuppression. Peripheral blood for TCR sequencing was drawn from every dose cohort at baseline, at cycle 4 day 1 and at cycle 7 day 1. Samples were obtained from an open-label, multicenter, first-in-human phase I dose-escalation trial of ivuxolimab. Adults with locally advanced or metastatic melanoma, renal cell carcinoma, hepatocellular carcinoma or head and neck squamous cell carcinoma were enrolled in the trial. Before TCR sequencing, CD4+ T cells and CD8+ T cells from peripheral blood were sorted into separate populations.

The source is an adult with an advanced solid tumor such as melanoma, head and neck, liver or kidney cancer. The sequence is built from TRBV9 and TRBJ1-5, with TRBD1 as a weak D call on 6 bases. Here the sequenced sample was CD4+ or CD8+ T cells sorted from blood, taken in a trial of the OX40 agonist ivuxolimab. The CDR3: CASSSKGVNQPQHF. In nucleotides, the sequence is TGTGCCAGCAGCTCCAAGGGGGTTAATCAGCCCCAGCATTTT.